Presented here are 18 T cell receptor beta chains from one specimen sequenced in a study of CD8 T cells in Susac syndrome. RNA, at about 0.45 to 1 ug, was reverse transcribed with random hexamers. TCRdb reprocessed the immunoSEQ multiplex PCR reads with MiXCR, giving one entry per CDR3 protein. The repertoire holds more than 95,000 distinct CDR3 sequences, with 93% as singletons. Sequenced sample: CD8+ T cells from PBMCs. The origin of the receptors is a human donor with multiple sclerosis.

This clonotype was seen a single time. The CDR3 DNA reads as TGTGCCAGCTCACCCTTGGACAGGGGGAGGTACAATGAGCAGTTCTTC. The encoded protein is CASSPLDRGRYNEQFF. This chain links TRBV18 with TRBJ2-1, with 10 bases matching TRBD1. Per germline, CDR1 KGHSH and CDR2 LQKENI. The ends lost 3 bases at V and 4 bases at J; junction bases unmatched: 6. This CDR3 comprises 16 residues.

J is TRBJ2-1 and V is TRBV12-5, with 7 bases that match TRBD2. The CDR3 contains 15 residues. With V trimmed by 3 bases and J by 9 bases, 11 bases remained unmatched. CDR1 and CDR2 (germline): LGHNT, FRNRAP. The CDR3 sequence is CASGFSGREFAEQFF. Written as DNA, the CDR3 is TGTGCTAGTGGTTTCTCGGGGCGGGAGTTTGCTGAGCAGTTCTTC.

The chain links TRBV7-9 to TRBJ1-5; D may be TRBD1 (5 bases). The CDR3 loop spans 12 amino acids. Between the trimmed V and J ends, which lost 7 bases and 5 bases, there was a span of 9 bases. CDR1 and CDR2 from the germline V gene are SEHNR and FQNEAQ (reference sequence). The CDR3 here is CASTLGDQPQHF. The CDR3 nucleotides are TGTGCCAGCACCCTGGGGGATCAGCCCCAGCATTTT.

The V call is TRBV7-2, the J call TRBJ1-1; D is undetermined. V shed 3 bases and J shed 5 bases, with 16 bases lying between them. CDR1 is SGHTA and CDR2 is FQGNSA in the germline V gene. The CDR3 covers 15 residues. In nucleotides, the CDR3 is TGTGCCAGCAGCTTCGTTCGTCAGATCCGTACTGAAGCTTTCTTT. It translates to CASSFVRQIRTEAFF.

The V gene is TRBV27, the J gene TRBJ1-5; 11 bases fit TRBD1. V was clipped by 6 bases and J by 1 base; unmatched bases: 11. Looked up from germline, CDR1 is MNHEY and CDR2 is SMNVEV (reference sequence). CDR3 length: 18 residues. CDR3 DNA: TGTGCCAGCAGCCGATGGACAGGGGGCAGGTCGAGCAATCAGCCCCAGCATTTT. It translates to CASSRWTGGRSSNQPQHF.

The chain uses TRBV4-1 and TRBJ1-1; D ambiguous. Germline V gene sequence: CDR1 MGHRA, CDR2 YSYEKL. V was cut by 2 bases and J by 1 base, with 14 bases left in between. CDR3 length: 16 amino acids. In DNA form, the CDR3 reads TGCGCCAGCAGCCAATCACCGGGAGGTCCGAACACTGAAGCTTTCTTT. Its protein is CASSQSPGGPNTEAFF.

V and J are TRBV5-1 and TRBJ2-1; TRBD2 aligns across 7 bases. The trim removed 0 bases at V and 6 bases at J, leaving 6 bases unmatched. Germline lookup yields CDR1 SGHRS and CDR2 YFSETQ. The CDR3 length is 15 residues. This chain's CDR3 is CASSLAQREVNEQFF. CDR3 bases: TGCGCCAGCAGCTTGGCCCAGCGGGAAGTCAATGAGCAGTTCTTC.

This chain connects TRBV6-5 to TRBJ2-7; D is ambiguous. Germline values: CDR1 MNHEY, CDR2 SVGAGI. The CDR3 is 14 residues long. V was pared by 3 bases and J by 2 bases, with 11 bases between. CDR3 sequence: CASSYNGETYEQYV. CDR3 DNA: TGTGCCAGCAGTTATAACGGAGAGACCTACGAGCAGTACGTC.

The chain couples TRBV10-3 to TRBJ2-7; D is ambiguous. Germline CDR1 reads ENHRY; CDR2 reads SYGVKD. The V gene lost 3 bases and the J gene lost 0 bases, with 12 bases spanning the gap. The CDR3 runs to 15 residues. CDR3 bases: TGTGCCATCAGTGACAAGGATCGGAACTCCTACGAGCAGTACTTC. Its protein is CAISDKDRNSYEQYF.

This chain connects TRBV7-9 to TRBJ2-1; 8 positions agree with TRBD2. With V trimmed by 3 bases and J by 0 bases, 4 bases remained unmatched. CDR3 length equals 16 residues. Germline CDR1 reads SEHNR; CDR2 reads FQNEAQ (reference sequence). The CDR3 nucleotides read TGTGCCAGCAGCTTCGTAGCGGGGAACTCCTACAATGAGCAGTTCTTC. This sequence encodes CASSFVAGNSYNEQFF. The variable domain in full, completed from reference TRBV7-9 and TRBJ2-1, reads DTGVSQNPRHKITKRGQNVTFRCDPISEHNRLYWYRQTLGQGPEFLTYFQNEAQLEKSRLLSDRFSAERPKGSFSTLEIQRTEQGDSAMYLCASSFVAGNSYNEQFFGPGTRLTVL.

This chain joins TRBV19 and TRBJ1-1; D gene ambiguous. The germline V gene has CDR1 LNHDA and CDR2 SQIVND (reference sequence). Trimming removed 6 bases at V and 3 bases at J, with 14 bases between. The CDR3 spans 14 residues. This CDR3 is CASSHGGRDTEAFF. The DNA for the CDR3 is TGTGCCAGTAGCCATGGCGGACGGGACACTGAAGCTTTCTTT.

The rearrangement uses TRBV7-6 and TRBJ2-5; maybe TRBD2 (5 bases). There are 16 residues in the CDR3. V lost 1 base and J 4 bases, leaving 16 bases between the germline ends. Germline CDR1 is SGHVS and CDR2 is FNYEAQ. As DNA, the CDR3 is TGTGCCAGCAGCTTAGATAGCGCCCGATCGGCAGAGACCCAGTACTTC. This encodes CASSLDSARSAETQYF.

Here the CDR3 reads CASSFVNRLLYEKLFF. The CDR3 DNA sequence: TGTGCCAGCAGCTTCGTAAACAGGTTGCTGTATGAAAAACTGTTTTTT. The J gene is TRBJ1-4, the V gene TRBV7-9; a possible D gene is TRBD1 (5 bases). The ends were cut back, 3 bases at V and 6 bases at J, with 17 bases in the middle. This CDR3 has 16 amino acids. Germline-derived CDR1 and CDR2 are SEHNR and FQNEAQ (reference sequence).

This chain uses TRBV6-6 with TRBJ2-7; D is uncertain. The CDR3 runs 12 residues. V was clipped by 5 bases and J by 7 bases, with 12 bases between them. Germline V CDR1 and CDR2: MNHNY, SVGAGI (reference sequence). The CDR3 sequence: CASSLSPEEQYF. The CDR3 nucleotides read TGTGCCAGCAGTCTATCCCCGGAAGAGCAGTACTTC.

CDR3 protein: CASSSRSGSYEQYV. Here the CDR3 DNA reads TGTGCCAGCAGCTCCCGGTCGGGTTCCTACGAGCAGTACGTC. This chain uses TRBV13 with TRBJ2-7; D is unclear. CDR1 PRHDT and CDR2 FYEKMQ come from the germline V gene (reference sequence). The V end lost 4 bases, the J end lost 1 base, and 11 bases lay between the germline ends. There are 14 residues in the CDR3.

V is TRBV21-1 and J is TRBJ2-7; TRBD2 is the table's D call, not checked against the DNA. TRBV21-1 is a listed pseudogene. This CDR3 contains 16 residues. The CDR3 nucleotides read TGTGCCAGCAGCAAACGGGTCGTGAGGGAGACAGACGAGCAGTACGTC. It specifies CASSKRVVRETDEQYV.

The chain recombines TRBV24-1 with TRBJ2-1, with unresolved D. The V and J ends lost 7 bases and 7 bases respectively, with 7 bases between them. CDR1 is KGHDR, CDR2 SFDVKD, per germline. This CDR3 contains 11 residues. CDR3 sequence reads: CATSVGNEQFF. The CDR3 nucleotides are TGTGCCACCAGCGTTGGGAATGAGCAGTTCTTC.

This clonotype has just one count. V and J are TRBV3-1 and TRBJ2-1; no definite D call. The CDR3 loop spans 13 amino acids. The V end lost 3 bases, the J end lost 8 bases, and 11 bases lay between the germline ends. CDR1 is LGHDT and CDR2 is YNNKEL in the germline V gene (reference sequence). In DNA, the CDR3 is TGTGCCAGCAGCCACGAGACCCGAGATGAGCAGTTCTTC. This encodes CASSHETRDEQFF.